Detailed here is one TCR beta chain. Its antigen is still unknown. Per-base quality was not reported, and no clone a single base away is much larger than it. These data originate in a study of PD-1 blockade in classical Hodgkin lymphoma (dated by TCRdb to 2018 to 2020). Context from the whole study: Nivolumab dosing was 3 mg/kg intravenously every 2 weeks, continuing until either disease progression or unacceptable toxicity. To define a peripheral blood immune signature of response to PD-1 blockade in classical Hodgkin lymphoma, the study combined TCR beta sequencing with CyTOF. Study-wide findings and limitations: Lower diversity was observed in patients in whom nivolumab was started less than 1 year after ASCT, and these patients were excluded from later analyses so that confounding by immune reconstitution would be avoided. Only a single clinical trial cohort was studied, and what caused the repertoire differences, possibly disease activity or prior therapy, remained undefined. Trial patients achieving complete response had baseline diversity similar to newly diagnosed patients, whereas partial responders and progressors had significantly lower diversity. Baseline TCR diversity was reported as lower in newly diagnosed patients than in healthy donors, and lower still in relapsed/refractory patients. A significant rise by C4D1 was seen in CD4+ but not CD8+ TCR diversity (p=0.0027 vs p=0.16), with the rise being most apparent in complete responders (p=0.02).

Taken with the paper, the label for time point translates to: cycle 2 day 1 (C2D1) of nivolumab. Relapse after autologous stem cell transplantation had occurred in all trial patients, and cohorts A, B and C were distinguished by prior brentuximab vedotin exposure. The trial cohort was composed of about 60 patients with relapsed/refractory classical Hodgkin lymphoma, for whom complete response, partial response or progressive disease was recorded as best overall response. Trial patients were treated with single-agent nivolumab in the multi-cohort phase II CheckMate 205 trial. An independent review committee assessed best overall response by applying the 2007 International Working Group response criteria. Trial PBMCs were obtained immediately prior to nivolumab initiation (C1D1) and on therapy at cycle 2 day 1 and cycle 4 day 1. After peripheral blood was drawn into 8 mL Vacutainer Cell Preparation Tubes, PBMCs were isolated by centrifugation and then cryopreserved.

Genomic DNA was isolated using the Qiagen DNeasy kit from unsorted PBMCs as well as from negatively selected CD4+ and CD8+ fractions. Amplification of TCR beta CDR3 regions was done by immunoSEQ multiplex PCR with primers that anneal to V and J segments. A synthetic immune receptor repertoire was used to minimize amplification bias, and remaining bias was computationally removed after sequencing. In the paper's pipeline: Repertoire diversity was quantified as the Shannon entropy index using custom Python scripts. The unsorted, CD4+ and CD8+ repertoires were each analyzed separately, with the exception of combined analyses, where CD4+ and CD8+ sequences were merged in silico. Clonal expansion was defined as a frequency increase of at least 2-fold after treatment compared with C1D1, and clones undetected at baseline were assigned a pseudocount of 0.5. Clones with 0 or 1 copy at C1D1 were classified as singleton clones, and clones with 2 or more copies were classified as non-singleton clones. Clones expanded in unsorted samples were assigned a CD4+, CD8+ or unknown annotation through matching of protein sequences in sorted samples from the same patient. Diversity changes from C1D1 to C4D1 were tested in paired samples using Wilcoxon tests. Here the immuneACCESS table is served through TCRdb, limited to in-frame sequences with V and J called. Missing clones are a known gap in these copies; in checked studies unresolved V genes cover under half, and the rest lacks a known reason. D and trimming come from the DNA, and the V and J calls and clone size come from that table. This sample lists 8,500 to 14,000 clones; roughly 79% were detected once. The ten largest clones represent 4.5% to 6% of the sample.

The material sequenced was peripheral blood mononuclear cells (PBMCs), taken before the second cycle of nivolumab. The sequence came from a human donor with classical Hodgkin lymphoma.

For the CDR3, the sequence is CASSLAFNQPQHF. Read as DNA, the sequence is TGTGCCAGCAGCTTAGCCTTCAATCAGCCCCAGCATTTT. The chain joins TRBV7-2 to TRBJ1-5; no D segment can be confidently identified. V is shortened by 0 bases, J by 3 bases, and the region joining them spans 3 bases. Its CDR3 holds 13 amino acids, cysteine through phenylalanine. Kept here is only the CDR3 DNA, which spans 39 bases and is read in frame from base 1. Per the germline V gene, SGHTA is the CDR1 and FQGNSA is the CDR2.